These 14 T cell receptor beta chains were all obtained from the same sample, sequenced in a study of control samples from healthy donors and cancer patients. The assay was immunoSEQ multiplex PCR, and TCRdb's table has in-frame clones only and misses some. The repertoire holds 150,000 to 200,000 clones, with roughly 90% as singletons. The sequencing input was blood. These receptors all come from a man aged 30-40 years in good health.

The chain couples TRBV29-1 to TRBJ2-1; TRBD1 aligns across 7 bases. The trim removed 6 bases at V and 8 bases at J, leaving 13 bases unmatched. In germline, CDR1 is SQVTM, CDR2 ANQGSEA. There are 14 residues in the CDR3. CDR3 amino acids: CSVPDGQGEHEQFF. In DNA form, the CDR3 reads TGCAGCGTACCTGACGGTCAGGGGGAGCATGAGCAGTTCTTC.

V is TRBV7-9 and J is TRBJ1-5; D unresolved. V shed 5 bases and J shed 5 bases, with 10 bases lying between them. This CDR3 spans 13 amino acids. Germline CDR1 and CDR2: SEHNR and FQNEAQ (reference sequence). CDR3 sequence reads: CASSRTFDQPQHF. Written as DNA, the CDR3 is TGTGCCAGCAGCCGGACCTTTGATCAGCCCCAGCATTTT.

J is TRBJ1-4 and V is TRBV13; a possible D gene is TRBD1 (5 bases). Germline V CDR1 and CDR2: PRHDT, FYEKMQ (reference sequence). The CDR3 sequence is 14 residues long. The V end lost 7 bases, the J end lost 8 bases, and 17 bases lay between the germline ends. The CDR3 sequence: CASTLWGLGEKLFF. The DNA of the CDR3 is TGTGCCAGCACCCTCTGGGGACTGGGGGAAAAACTGTTTTTT. Drawing the rest from reference TRBV13 and TRBJ1-4, the complete variable domain is AAGVIQSPRHLIKEKRETATLKCYPIPRHDTVYWYQQGPGQDPQFLISFYEKMQSDKGSIPDRFSAQQFSDYHSELNMSSLELGDSALYFCASTLWGLGEKLFFGSGTQLSVL.

V usage is TRBV24-1 and J usage is TRBJ2-3; D is unclear. In germline, CDR1 is KGHDR, CDR2 SFDVKD. Trimming left V 3 bases short and J 6 bases short, with 3 bases between. The CDR3 runs to 11 residues. CDR3 residues: CATSDRDTQYF. The CDR3 nucleotides read TGTGCCACCAGTGATAGGGATACGCAGTATTTT.

The CDR3 loop reads CASSQDYSGGKNEQYF. CDR3 nucleotides: TGTGCCAGCAGCCAAGATTACAGCGGGGGCAAAAACGAGCAGTACTTC. The V gene is TRBV3-1 (or the pseudogene TRBV3-2), the J gene TRBJ2-7, with 8 bases identical to TRBD2. J gave up 5 bases and V 0 bases, and 9 bases lay outside the gene matches. Germline assignment: CDR1 LGHDT and CDR2 YNNKEL (reference sequence). The CDR3 runs 16 residues.

The CDR3 loop reads CASSPHRPQTAYTEAFF. CDR3 nucleotide sequence: TGTGCCAGCAGTCCCCATCGACCTCAAACTGCTTACACTGAAGCTTTCTTT. The chain recombines TRBV6-6 with TRBJ1-1; D is uncertain. The CDR3 contains 17 residues. Trimming shortened V by 5 bases and J by 3 bases, and 22 bases separated the two germline ends. CDR1 MNHNY and CDR2 SVGAGI come from the germline V gene (reference sequence).

V and J are TRBV7-2 and TRBJ1-1, with D tentatively TRBD1 (5 bases). V lost 4 bases and J 4 bases, leaving 10 bases between the germline ends. The CDR3 runs 13 residues. Germline-derived CDR1 and CDR2 are SGHTA and FQGNSA. The CDR3 here is CASSYFGGTEAFF. In nucleotides, the CDR3 is TGTGCCAGCAGCTATTTCGGGGGCACTGAAGCTTTCTTT.

V is TRBV5-6 and J is TRBJ2-1; 7 nucleotides agree with TRBD2. Trimming cost V 2 bases and J 6 bases; bases outside gene matches: 5. The germline gives CDR1 SGHDT, CDR2 YYEEEE. This CDR3 contains 14 residues. In DNA form, the CDR3 reads TGTGCCAGCAGCTTTGGCGGGGGATCCAATGAGCAGTTCTTC. It codes for CASSFGGGSNEQFF.

This rearrangement joins TRBV6-5 to TRBJ1-1; TRBD1 agrees at 7 bases. There are 14 residues in the CDR3. Germline CDR1 MNHEY, CDR2 SVGAGI. V lost 5 bases and J lost 1; bases outside the gene matches: 4. This chain's CDR3 is CASSRQGENTEAFF. CDR3 coding DNA: TGTGCCAGCAGTCGACAGGGAGAGAACACTGAAGCTTTCTTT.

The CDR3 sequence: CASKRGSGSYEQYF. The DNA of the CDR3 is TGTGCCAGCAAAAGAGGATCTGGATCCTACGAGCAGTACTTC. The chain carries TRBV6-5 and TRBJ2-7; the D is unclear. This CDR3 comprises 14 residues. Germline loops: CDR1 MNHEY, CDR2 SVGAGI. V was pared by 7 bases and J by 1 base, with 14 bases between.

The chain couples TRBV10-3 to TRBJ1-5, with 7 bases matching TRBD1. Trimming cost V 3 bases and J 4 bases; bases outside gene matches: 6. Germline-derived CDR1 and CDR2 are ENHRY and SYGVKD. The CDR3 length is 15 residues. CDR3 bases: TGTGCCATCAGTGATGGAGGGACAGTTAATCAGCCCCAGCATTTT. It translates to CAISDGGTVNQPQHF.

This clone was counted a single time. This chain joins TRBV4-2 and TRBJ1-3; D remains ambiguous. Per germline, CDR1 LGHNA and CDR2 YNFKEQ. Trimming shortened V by 0 bases and J by 10 bases, and 19 bases separated the two germline ends. The CDR3 runs 16 residues. CDR3 in DNA: TGTGCCAGCAGCCAAGATGAAGGGAGCACCTTTATGACCATATATTTT. It translates to CASSQDEGSTFMTIYF.

The V call is TRBV7-9, the J call TRBJ2-5; 7 bases fit TRBD2. J gave up 4 bases and V 3 bases, and 11 bases lay outside the gene matches. Germline V CDR1 and CDR2: SEHNR, FQNEAQ (reference sequence). This CDR3 has 16 residues. CDR3 nucleotide sequence: TGTGCCAGCAGCTTTGACACGGGAGGATCGGCAGAGACCCAGTACTTC. Translated, it gives CASSFDTGGSAETQYF.

This clone showed up just a few times. The V and J genes are TRBV11-1 and TRBJ2-5; tentatively, D is TRBD1 or TRBD2 (5 bases each). V lost 5 bases and J 2 bases, leaving 18 bases between the germline ends. The CDR3 contains 16 residues. From germline, CDR1 is SGHAT and CDR2 FQDESV (reference sequence). The CDR3, as DNA: TGTGCCAGCAGCAAAAGGGCTGGCAGGGAGCAAGAGACCCAGTACTTC. This codes for CASSKRAGREQETQYF.